One and the same sample provided the 17 T cell receptor beta chains below, sequenced in a study of graft-versus-host responses after intestinal transplantation. Generated by immunoSEQ multiplex PCR, the TCRdb table keeps only in-frame clones and is missing some. The data hold some 140,000 clones, with about 92% observed a single time. Which antigens these TCRs recognize remains unknown. The specimen was unstimulated CD4+ T cells sorted from spleen or lymph node cells, collected before intestinal transplant. The receptors shown here come from a human donor who received an intestinal transplant.

The CDR3 is CASSIGGGYTF. The CDR3 DNA follows: TGTGCCAGTAGTATTGGTGGAGGCTACACCTTC. This rearrangement joins TRBV19 to TRBJ1-2; D remains unclear. The V end lost 3 bases, the J end lost 8 bases, and 7 bases lay between the germline ends. This CDR3 has 11 amino acids. Per germline, CDR1 LNHDA and CDR2 SQIVND (reference sequence).

Note on this clone: Other DNA variants within this sample encode the same CDR3. The chain carries TRBV5-1 and TRBJ1-2; 7 nucleotides line up with TRBD1. Germline CDR1 reads SGHRS; CDR2 reads YFSETQ. J was trimmed by 1 base and V by 0 bases; bases with no gene match: 0. The CDR3 loop spans 14 amino acids. CDR3 sequence reads: CASSLGQGNYGYTF. In DNA, the CDR3 is TGCGCCAGCAGCTTGGGACAGGGTAACTATGGCTACACCTTC. Combining the CDR3 with reference TRBV5-1 and TRBJ1-2 gives the whole variable domain KAGVTQTPRYLIKTRGQQVTLSCSPISGHRSVSWYQQTPGQGLQFLFEYFSETQRNKGNFPGRFSGRQFSNSRSEMNVSTLELGDSALYLCASSLGQGNYGYTFGSGTRLTVV.

The chain couples TRBV6-5 to TRBJ2-5; 7 positions match TRBD2. From germline, CDR1 is MNHEY and CDR2 SVGAGI. The CDR3 consists of 15 residues. J lost 1 base, V lost 2 bases, and 4 bases had no gene match. CDR3 sequence: CASSYGTIGQETQYF. In DNA form, the CDR3 reads TGTGCCAGCAGTTACGGGACTATCGGCCAAGAGACCCAGTACTTC.

The chain joins TRBV27 to TRBJ2-3, with D uncertain. The CDR3 length is 13 residues. V was cut by 6 bases and J by 7 bases, with 14 bases left in between. Germline loops: CDR1 MNHEY, CDR2 SMNVEV (reference sequence). The CDR3 here is CASRLRYENTQYF. The CDR3 DNA follows: TGTGCCAGCAGACTTCGGTACGAAAATACGCAGTATTTT.

The J gene is TRBJ2-7, the V gene TRBV5-1; D gene uncertain. The CDR3 has 16 amino acids. V was pared by 0 bases and J by 5 bases, with 18 bases between. Germline CDR1 reads SGHRS; CDR2 reads YFSETQ. The CDR3 is CASSLDATVFLDEQYF. CDR3 DNA: TGCGCCAGCAGCTTGGACGCGACGGTATTTTTGGACGAGCAGTACTTC.

This clone has only one observation. The chain employs TRBV18 and TRBJ2-3, with D possibly being TRBD1 (5 bases). Germline V lookup: CDR1 KGHSH, CDR2 LQKENI. The CDR3 extends over 15 amino acids. V was clipped by 8 bases and J by 4 bases, with 19 bases between them. The CDR3 DNA reads TGTGCCAGCACTGGGGCACGCCCTCACCCAGATACGCAGTATTTT. This translates into CASTGARPHPDTQYF. Variable domain in full (rest from reference TRBV18 and TRBJ2-3): NAGVMQNPRHLVRRRGQEARLRCSPMKGHSHVYWYRQLPEEGLKFMVYLQKENIIDESGMPKERFSAEFPKEGPSILRIQQVVRGDSAAYFCASTGARPHPDTQYFGPGTRLTVL.

In this sample, this clone turned up a few times. V and J are TRBV18 and TRBJ2-7; 8 nucleotides agree with TRBD2. The J segment lost 0 bases and the V segment lost 4 bases, leaving 8 bases of the junction unmatched. Germline assignment: CDR1 KGHSH and CDR2 LQKENI. CDR3 length equals 16 residues. CDR3 amino acids: CASSLGLAQNSYEQYF. CDR3 sequence (DNA): TGTGCCAGCTCACTTGGACTAGCTCAAAACTCCTACGAGCAGTACTTC.

This chain uses TRBV15 with TRBJ1-2; D is uncertain. With 1 base removed from V and 5 bases from J, the gap between germline ends came to 5 bases. CDR1 and CDR2 (germline): LNHNV, YYDKDF (reference sequence). The CDR3 length is 12 residues. The CDR3 protein is CATSRVEYGYTF. The CDR3 nucleotides are TGTGCCACCAGCAGAGTGGAGTATGGCTACACCTTC.

This chain links TRBV18 with TRBJ2-3, with 11 bases that match TRBD2. J lost 5 bases, V lost 3 bases, and 4 bases had no gene match. This CDR3 region has 15 residues. Germline CDR1 reads KGHSH; CDR2 reads LQKENI. CDR3 nucleotides: TGTGCCAGCTCACCGACTAGCGGGGCAGGAGATACGCAGTATTTT. Protein product: CASSPTSGAGDTQYF.

The count of this clone is one. The chain links TRBV5-5 to TRBJ2-7; D might be TRBD2 (5 bases). CDR3 length equals 14 residues. Trimming took off 4 bases at V and 0 bases at J, with 11 bases between the two ends. Germline-derived CDR1 and CDR2 are SGHKS and YYEKEE (reference sequence). The CDR3 sequence: CASSRLGSSYEQYF. The DNA of the CDR3 is TGTGCCAGCAGCCGGCTGGGGAGCTCCTACGAGCAGTACTTC.

This CDR3 reads CAWAGQLNTEAFF. The CDR3 DNA is TGTGCCTGGGCCGGACAGCTGAACACTGAAGCTTTCTTT. V is TRBV30 and J is TRBJ1-1; maybe TRBD1 (6 bases). Germline loops: CDR1 GTSNPN, CDR2 SVGIG (reference sequence). V lost 5 bases and J lost 0, with 10 bases in between. This CDR3 has 13 residues.

In DNA form, the CDR3 reads TGTGCCAGCAGCTTAGCGAACACTGGCAGCTCTGGGGCCAACGTCCTGACTTTC. Translating it yields CASSLANTGSSGANVLTF. The V and J genes are TRBV7-2 and TRBJ2-6; the D is unclear. The germline V gene has CDR1 SGHTA and CDR2 FQGNSA. This CDR3 is 18 amino acids long. V lost 0 bases and J lost 0, with 12 bases in between.

The chain combines TRBV6-5 with TRBJ1-2; D not certain. Trimming stripped 6 bases from V and 4 bases from J, with 15 bases between. The V gene's germline CDR1 is MNHEY and CDR2 SVGAGI. The CDR3 has 14 amino acids. As DNA, the CDR3 is TGTGCCAGCAGCTTCACGGGAAGTATCTATGGCTACACCTTC. This codes for CASSFTGSIYGYTF.

The rearrangement joins TRBV18 to TRBJ1-5, with 8 nucleotides matching TRBD1. The V gene's germline CDR1 is KGHSH and CDR2 LQKENI. The CDR3 contains 13 residues. Trimming took 3 bases from V and 7 from J; bases not matched to a gene: 2. In nucleotides, the CDR3 is TGTGCCAGCTCACCGACAGGGGAACAGCCCCAGCATTTT. The encoded protein is CASSPTGEQPQHF.

The rearrangement links TRBV5-4 to TRBJ1-1, with D perhaps matching TRBD1 (5 bases). Trimming shortened V by 6 bases and J by 1 base, and 19 bases separated the two germline ends. This CDR3 spans 16 amino acids. Germline values: CDR1 SGHNT, CDR2 YYREEE (reference sequence). The CDR3 protein is CASTDTPGLKNTEAFF. In nucleotides, the CDR3 is TGTGCCAGCACCGATACTCCGGGACTGAAGAACACTGAAGCTTTCTTT.

V gene TRBV6-1 combines with J gene TRBJ2-7; tentatively, D is TRBD1 (6 bases). The CDR3 covers 15 residues. Germline V CDR1 and CDR2: MNHNS, SASEGT. Trimming took off 3 bases at V and 5 bases at J, with 17 bases between the two ends. CDR3 nucleotides: TGTGCCAGCAGTGATAAAAACAGGGCGGATAACGAGCAGTACTTC. Translation: CASSDKNRADNEQYF.

V gene TRBV5-1 combines with J gene TRBJ1-1; 9 bases match TRBD1. V lost 4 bases, J lost 6 bases, and 7 bases stayed unmatched. Germline CDR1 and CDR2: SGHRS and YFSETQ. The length of the CDR3 is 14 residues. This CDR3 reads CASSPGQGFAEAFF. The CDR3, as DNA: TGCGCCAGCAGCCCCGGACAGGGGTTCGCTGAAGCTTTCTTT.